This entry lists 9 T cell receptor beta chains sequenced from one sample in a study of T-cell memory formation after mild COVID-19. TCRdb processed the 5' RACE reads anew with MiXCR; each CDR3 protein has one entry. The table has some 320,000 distinct CDR3 sequences, 15% to 20% seen once; the top ten hold approximately 20%. Sequencing was carried out using PBMCs or a T cell subset sorted from them (not recorded which). The receptor set was obtained from a man between 18 and 29 years old who had mild COVID-19 (a few samples of this study predate the infection). Cell type and time point are not known.

The V call is TRBV6-2 or TRBV6-3, the J call TRBJ2-7, with 7 bases lining up with TRBD2. This CDR3 has 15 amino acids. CDR1 MNHEY and CDR2 SVGEGT come from the germline V gene. The junction had 5 bases not matched to a gene; V was cut back by 0 bases and J by 3 bases. The CDR3 sequence is CASSYSAGAIYEQYF. The CDR3 bases are TGTGCCAGCAGTTACTCGGCGGGAGCTATCTACGAGCAGTACTTC.

In its sample, this clonotype was seen a few times. The chain joins TRBV7-2 to TRBJ1-6; 7 positions agree with TRBD1. From germline, CDR1 is SGHTA and CDR2 FQGNSA. V trimming: 5 bases; J trimming: 8 bases; junction bases outside the gene matches: 6. There are 14 residues in the CDR3. This chain's CDR3 is CASSKEQGYSPLHF. The CDR3 nucleotides read TGTGCCAGCAGCAAAGAACAGGGGTATTCACCCCTCCACTTT.

This clonotype was detected a few times. The V call is TRBV7-9, the J call TRBJ2-1; TRBD1 is a possible D gene (6 bases). Germline V gives CDR1 SEHNR, CDR2 FQNEAQ (reference sequence). The CDR3 is made up of 14 amino acids. The V and J ends lost 4 bases and 8 bases respectively, with 15 bases between them. This chain's CDR3 is CASSSFGTTDEQFF. The CDR3 coding sequence is TGTGCCAGCAGCTCATTCGGGACAACCGATGAGCAGTTCTTC.

The rearrangement links TRBV6-5 to TRBJ1-5; unclear D gene. Deletions cut 2 bases from V and 0 bases from J, with 8 bases between. The CDR3 has 15 residues. CDR1 and CDR2 from the germline V gene are MNHEY and SVGAGI. DNA for the CDR3: TGTGCCAGCAGTTACCTCCGGGGTAGCAATCAGCCCCAGCATTTT. Translated, it gives CASSYLRGSNQPQHF.

The sample holds a few counts of this clonotype. The chain is built from TRBV5-1 and TRBJ2-7, with D perhaps matching TRBD1 (5 bases). The CDR3 contains 11 residues. The germline gives CDR1 SGHRS, CDR2 YFSETQ. V was cut by 2 bases and J by 7 bases, with 7 bases left in between. CDR3 in amino acids: CASSFDREQYF. The CDR3 DNA is TGCGCCAGCAGCTTTGACAGAGAGCAGTACTTC.

The J gene is TRBJ2-7, the V gene TRBV4-1; D possibly corresponds to TRBD2 (6 bases). Per germline, CDR1 MGHRA and CDR2 YSYEKL. CDR3 length: 15 amino acids. V shed 4 bases and J shed 1 base, with 14 bases lying between them. CDR3 sequence reads: CASSPRESGSYEQYF. The DNA for the CDR3 is TGCGCCAGCAGCCCACGGGAGAGCGGATCCTACGAGCAGTACTTC.

The V gene is TRBV4-3, the J gene TRBJ2-2; D is undetermined. The CDR3 runs to 13 residues. CDR1 and CDR2 (germline): LGHNA, YSLEER. Trimming left V 4 bases short and J 7 bases short, with 10 bases between. The CDR3 nucleotides read TGCGCCAGCAGCCCCTCCGTGGTCGGGGAGCTGTTTTTT. Amino acids: CASSPSVVGELFF.

The rearrangement links TRBV4-2 to TRBJ2-7; TRBD2 agrees at 10 bases. After removal of 3 bases from V and 1 base from J, the junction contained 6 bases not matched to a gene. Germline V gene lookup returns CDR1 LGHNA and CDR2 YNFKEQ. This CDR3 has 16 residues. DNA of the CDR3: TGTGCCAGCAGCCAGACGCCGGGACTAGCGTCCTACGAGCAGTACTTC. Protein: CASSQTPGLASYEQYF.

In this sample, this clonotype turned up many times. The J gene is TRBJ1-1, the V gene TRBV5-4; TRBD1 matches 9 bases. V shed 3 bases, J shed 0 bases, and the junction held 9 bases outside the gene matches. The CDR3 consists of 17 residues. Per germline, CDR1 SGHNT and CDR2 YYREEE (reference sequence). The CDR3: CASSSTDYRGLNTEAFF. The DNA for the CDR3 is TGTGCCAGCAGCTCAACCGACTACAGGGGGCTGAACACTGAAGCTTTCTTT.